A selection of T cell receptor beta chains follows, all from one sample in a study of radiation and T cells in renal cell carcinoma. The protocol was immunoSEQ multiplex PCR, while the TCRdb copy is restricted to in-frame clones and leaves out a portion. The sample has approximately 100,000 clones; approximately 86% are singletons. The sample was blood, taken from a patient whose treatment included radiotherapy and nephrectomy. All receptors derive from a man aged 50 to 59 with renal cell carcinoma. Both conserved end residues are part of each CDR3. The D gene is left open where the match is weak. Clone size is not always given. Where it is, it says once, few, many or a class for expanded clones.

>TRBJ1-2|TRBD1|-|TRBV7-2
CASSTRDRVEGYTF
TGTGCCAGCAGCACCCGGGACAGGGTAGAAGGCTACACCTTC
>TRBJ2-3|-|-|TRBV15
CATSRDRNTQYF
TGTGCCACCAGCAGAGACCGTAATACGCAGTATTTT
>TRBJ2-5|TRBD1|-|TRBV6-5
CASSGQAGETQYF
TGTGCCAGCAGTGGACAGGCTGGGGAGACCCAGTACTTC
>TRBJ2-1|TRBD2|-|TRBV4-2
CASSQEYEREESRKQFF
TGTGCCAGCAGCCAAGAGTACGAGCGGGAGGAATCAAGGAAGCAGTTCTTC
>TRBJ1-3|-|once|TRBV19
CASTIGNTIYF
TGTGCCAGTACAATCGGAAACACCATATATTTT
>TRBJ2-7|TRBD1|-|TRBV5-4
CASSLDRDREGQYF
TGTGCCAGCAGCTTGGATCGGGACAGGGAAGGGCAGTACTTC
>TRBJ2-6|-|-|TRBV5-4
CASGSGAAGANVLTF
TGTGCCAGCGGTTCAGGGGCTGCGGGGGCCAACGTCCTGACTTTC
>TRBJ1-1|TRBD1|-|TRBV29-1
CSVIRQGNTEAFF
TGCAGCGTTATCAGACAGGGGAACACTGAAGCTTTCTTT
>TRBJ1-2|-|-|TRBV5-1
CASNRENKGYTF
TGCGCCAGCAACCGGGAAAATAAGGGCTACACCTTC
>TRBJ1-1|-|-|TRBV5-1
CASSPIHGGFPEAFF
TGCGCCAGCAGCCCAATACACGGGGGTTTTCCTGAAGCTTTCTTT
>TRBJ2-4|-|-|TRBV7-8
CASSSEGWTLAKNIQYF
TGTGCCAGCAGCTCAGAAGGCTGGACCTTAGCCAAAAACATTCAGTACTTC
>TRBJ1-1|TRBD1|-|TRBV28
CASLGQANTEAFF
TGTGCCAGCCTGGGACAGGCGAACACTGAAGCTTTCTTT
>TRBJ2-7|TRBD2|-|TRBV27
CASRGQLGLARSYEQYF
TGTGCCAGCAGAGGACAATTAGGACTAGCGAGATCCTACGAGCAGTACTTC
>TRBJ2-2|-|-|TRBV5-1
CASSLASWTSNTGELFF
TGCGCCAGCAGCTTGGCCAGTTGGACCTCCAACACCGGGGAGCTGTTTTTT
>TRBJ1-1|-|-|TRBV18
CASSPPDGRGNTEAFF
TGTGCCAGCTCACCACCCGACGGTCGGGGAAACACTGAAGCTTTCTTT
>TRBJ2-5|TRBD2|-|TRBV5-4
CASSPRGSGGAAQYF
TGTGCCAGCAGCCCCCGGGGTAGCGGGGGGGCGGCCCAGTACTTC
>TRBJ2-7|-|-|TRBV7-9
CASSFASWEQYF
TGTGCCAGCAGCTTCGCTAGTTGGGAGCAGTACTTC
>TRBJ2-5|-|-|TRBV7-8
CASSPRLGQETQYF
TGTGCCAGCAGCCCAAGGTTGGGGCAAGAGACCCAGTACTTC
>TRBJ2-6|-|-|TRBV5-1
CASSLNAGGRGPNVLTF
TGCGCCAGCAGCTTGAACGCCGGGGGTAGAGGGCCCAACGTCCTGACTTTC
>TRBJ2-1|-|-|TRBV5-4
CASSWTPDGVSEQFF
TGTGCCAGCAGCTGGACTCCCGATGGGGTCAGTGAGCAGTTCTTC
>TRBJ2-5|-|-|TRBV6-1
CASSSGDRPLETQYF
TGTGCCAGCAGCTCGGGGGACCGACCTTTGGAGACCCAGTACTTC
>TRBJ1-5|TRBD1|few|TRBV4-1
CASSQSQGASQPQHF
TGCGCCAGCAGCCAGTCCCAGGGGGCGAGTCAGCCCCAGCATTTT
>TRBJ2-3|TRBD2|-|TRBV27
CASSLSKTSGITDTQYF
TGTGCCAGCAGTTTATCGAAGACTAGCGGGATCACAGATACGCAGTATTTT
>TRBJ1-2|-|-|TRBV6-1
CASSEAVVTGYGYTF
TGTGCCAGCAGTGAAGCGGTAGTGACAGGATATGGCTACACCTTC
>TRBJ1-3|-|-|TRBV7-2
CASSLVPRNTIYF
TGTGCCAGCAGCTTAGTCCCTAGAAACACCATATATTTT
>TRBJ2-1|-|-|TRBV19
CASRKGAGNGEQFF
TGTGCCAGTAGAAAAGGGGCAGGGAATGGGGAGCAGTTCTTC
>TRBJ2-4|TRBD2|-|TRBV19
CASTRSGREKRNIQYF
TGTGCCAGTACGAGGTCCGGGCGGGAGAAGAGAAACATTCAGTACTTC
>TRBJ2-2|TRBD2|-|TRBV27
CASSSLAGGEVGELFF
TGTGCCAGCAGTTCCTTAGCGGGAGGGGAGGTCGGGGAGCTGTTTTTT
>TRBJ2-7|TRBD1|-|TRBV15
CATSRDTGTVLF
TGTGCCACCAGCAGAGACACCGGGACAGTACTATTC
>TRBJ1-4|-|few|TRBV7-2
CASSFGRKEKLFF
TGTGCCAGCAGCTTTGGCAGGAAAGAAAAACTGTTTTTT
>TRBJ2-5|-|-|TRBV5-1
CASSARLEDGTQYF
TGCGCCAGCAGCGCACGACTAGAGGACGGGACCCAGTACTTC
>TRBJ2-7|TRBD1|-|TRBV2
CASTFGTGDYEQYF
TGTGCCAGCACCTTCGGGACAGGGGACTACGAGCAGTACTTC
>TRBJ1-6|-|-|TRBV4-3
CASSQETRDITFNSPLHF
TGCGCCAGCAGCCAAGAAACAAGAGACATCACCTTTAATTCACCCCTCCACTTT
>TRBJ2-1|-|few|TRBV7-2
CASSLVTGGSGEQFF
TGTGCCAGCAGCTTAGTTACGGGGGGCTCGGGTGAGCAGTTCTTC
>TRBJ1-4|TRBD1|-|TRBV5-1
CASSLEGQGGYGKLFF
TGCGCCAGCAGCTTGGAAGGACAGGGCGGCTATGGAAAACTGTTTTTT
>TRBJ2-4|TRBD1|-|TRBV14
CASSRGTDRDQYF
TGTGCCAGCAGCCGGGGAACCGACAGGGATCAGTACTTC
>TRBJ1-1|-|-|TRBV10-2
CASAIDEGNTEAFF
TGCGCCAGCGCCATTGATGAGGGGAACACTGAAGCTTTCTTT
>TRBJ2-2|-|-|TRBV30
CAWSSLTVGELFF
TGTGCCTGGAGTTCCCTCACGGTCGGGGAGCTGTTTTTT
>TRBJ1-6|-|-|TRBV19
CASSMRGYSPLHF
TGTGCCAGTAGTATGAGGGGCTATTCACCCCTCCACTTT
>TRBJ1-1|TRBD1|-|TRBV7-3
CASSRDRYTEAFF
TGTGCCAGCAGCCGGGACAGATACACTGAAGCTTTCTTT
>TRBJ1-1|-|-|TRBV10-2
CASSEGGATEAFF
TGCGCCAGCAGTGAGGGGGGGGCCACTGAAGCTTTCTTT
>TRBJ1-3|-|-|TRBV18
CASSPQLAGARPGNTIYF
TGTGCCAGCTCACCACAGCTCGCAGGGGCACGTCCCGGAAACACCATATATTTT
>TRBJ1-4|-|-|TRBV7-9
CASSPLGSPNEKLFF
TGTGCCAGCAGCCCCTTGGGCTCTCCTAATGAAAAACTGTTTTTT
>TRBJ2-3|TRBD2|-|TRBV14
CASSRWGRADTQYF
TGTGCCAGCAGCCGTTGGGGGAGGGCAGATACGCAGTATTTT
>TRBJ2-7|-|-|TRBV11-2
CASSLARGVGRGSYEQYF
TGTGCCAGCAGCTTAGCCAGGGGGGTCGGGAGAGGATCCTACGAGCAGTACTTC
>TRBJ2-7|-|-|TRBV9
CASSPGAYEQYF
TGTGCCAGCAGCCCGGGAGCCTACGAGCAGTACTTC
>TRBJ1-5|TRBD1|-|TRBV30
CAWDRGRGSNQPQHF
TGTGCCTGGGACAGGGGGCGCGGTAGCAATCAGCCCCAGCATTTT
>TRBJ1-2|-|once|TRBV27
CASSPAGTRRYGYTF
TGTGCCAGCAGCCCGGCCGGCACACGTCGGTATGGCTACACCTTC
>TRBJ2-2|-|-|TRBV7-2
CASSSGLVGTGELFF
TGTGCCAGCAGCTCGGGACTCGTGGGCACCGGGGAGCTGTTTTTT
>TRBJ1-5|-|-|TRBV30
CAWSPDVREDQPQHF
TGTGCCTGGAGTCCCGACGTCCGGGAAGATCAGCCCCAGCATTTT
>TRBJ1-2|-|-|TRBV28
CASSRHGGEGYTF
TGTGCCAGCAGTCGGCACGGGGGTGAGGGCTACACCTTC